Described below is a single T cell receptor (beta chain) sequence and its context. The sample comes from a study of shared clonotypes between healthy human individuals. Overall study context: Donors had three CD4 naive, three CD4 memory, two CD8 naive and one CD8 memory plate apiece.

Naive CD8 isolation took CD45RO-negative cells positively selected for CCR7 and excluded terminally differentiated effector memory CD45RA+ cells. Under the authors' procedure: From ImmunoSEQ came sequences covering only the junction and carrying no quality scores, so filtering differed. Here immunoSEQ multiplex PCR was the method, and the copy in TCRdb shows in-frame clones only, minus some. V and J calls and clone size follow that table, whereas D and trimming were derived from the DNA. Of about 2.1 million clones in the sample, about 94% are singletons; the top ten hold around 1.7%. Trimming removed 6 bases from V and 7 bases from J; junction bases left unmatched: 11. Germline CDR1 MNHEY, CDR2 SMNVEV (reference sequence). The CDR3 extends over 15 amino acids.

Source material: naive CD8+ T cells from PBMCs. The clonotype comes from a young man in good health. Some clones in this sample may be carry-over from other donors' samples. The chain uses TRBV27 and TRBJ2-1; 8 positions agree with TRBD1. CDR3 DNA: TGTGCCAGCAGCCACGACAGGGGAGGAAGAAATGAGCAGTTCTTC. Its translation is CASSHDRGGRNEQFF.